This T cell receptor (beta chain) was documented in a study of blood T cell repertoires in COVID-19 (dated by TCRdb to about 2020). In terms of the full investigation: Collaborator samples came from the United States, Italy and Spain and covered acute and convalescent phases of COVID-19. The material from the prospective study consisted of cDNA or gDNA derived from T cells, B-cell-depleted T cells, or PBMCs. Deeply sampled blood TCRbeta repertoires from subjects exposed to, actively infected with, or recovered from COVID-19 were included in the dataset. The repertoires were released in a freely available public database intended as a resource for research on the immune response to SARS-CoV-2. Samples came from the ongoing ImmuneRACE study (first 160 participants) plus 1,254 subjects from 6 global collaborators. The sample metadata nearly always contained a de-identified subject ID, COVID-19 status, age in years and sex. Where HLA class I and class II types were available, the types were taken from metadata supplied by the sample provider, not from assay-based typing.

The investigation overall reported the following: The quantity of clinical and demographic metadata differed by source and by participant and was supplied without curation.

Each collaborating institution followed its own protocols to collect whole blood in K2EDTA tubes. Collaborator samples were shipped for TCRbeta analysis as frozen whole blood, isolated PBMCs, or DNA extracted from either sample type. As concerns this clone: Its antigen remains unidentified. Base qualities are not provided; no much larger clone lies one nucleotide away.

TCRbeta CDR3 regions were amplified from genomic DNA using the immunoSEQ Assay, a bias-controlled multiplex PCR. The original pipeline was this. The number of nucleated cells in each sample was estimated by amplification of reference gene primers within the assay. Sequence reads were collapsed and filtered to measure the absolute abundance of every unique TCRbeta CDR3 rearrangement. For each sample, productive Simpson clonality was calculated by taking the square root of Simpson's diversity index across productive rearrangements. The clones in this table, taken by TCRdb from immuneACCESS, are in-frame only. Not every clone is retained; where verified, under half of the shortfall comes from an unresolved V gene, and the cause of the rest is unknown. V, J and clone size are taken as reported in that table, and D and trimming were inferred from the DNA itself. The sample includes approximately 180,000 clones, with 70% to 90% observed a single time. 20% to 25% of the sample is held by the ten biggest clonotypes.

The junction shows trimming of 3 bases on V and 5 bases on J, and the gene matches do not reach 6 bases of it. The CDR1 and CDR2 encoded by the germline V gene are KGHSH and LQKENI. From the cysteine through the phenylalanine, the CDR3 covers 14 amino acids. Here the CDR3 DNA is all that survives: 42 bases in frame from base 1. Material for sequencing was peripheral blood. The rearranged chain carries TRBV18 and TRBJ2-5; TRBD1 lines up with 7 middle nucleotides. This clonotype was obtained from a man aged 55 to 69 with active or convalescent COVID-19. Here is the DNA: TGTGCCAGCTCACCGACAGGGTTAGGGGAGACCCAGTACTTC. Translated, this gives CASSPTGLGETQYF.